A single sample is the source of the 28 T cell receptor beta chains below, sequenced in a study of metastatic and nonmetastatic thyroid tumors. Thyroid surgery was performed in patients who had received no treatment beforehand. With MiXCR, TCRdb called clones anew from the PCR reads. The sample contains 24,000 or so clones, approximately 24% of which appear only once. The sequenced material came from blood. All receptors come from a female donor with papillary thyroid cancer or a benign thyroid nodule (not recorded which). Some clones in this sample may be carry-over from other donors' samples.

Ten or more counts support this clone. V and J are TRBV5-1 and TRBJ2-3, with D possibly being TRBD2 (7 bases). The CDR3 is made up of 16 amino acids. Trimming took 4 bases from V and 2 from J, leaving 17 bases between them. Per the germline V gene, CDR1 is SGHRS and CDR2 is YFSETQ. Here the CDR3 DNA reads TGCGCCAGCAGCGGTGGGGGGGGCGTCTTCACAGATACGCAGTATTTT. The encoded protein is CASSGGGGVFTDTQYF.

On this clone itself: One end of the junction is discordant with germline, which a read error may explain. The V and J genes are TRBV20-1 and TRBJ2-3, with D possibly matching TRBD1 (8 bases). The CDR3 has 15 residues. Per the germline V gene, CDR1 is DFQATT and CDR2 is SNEGSKA (reference sequence). The CDR3 coding sequence is TGCAGTGGTAGAGATCCCACAGGGGGGGGAGATACGCTGTCTTTT. Protein: CSGRDPTGGGDTLSF.

This clone has ten or more counts. The chain uses TRBV20-1 and TRBJ2-3; D remains unclear. Germline V CDR1 and CDR2: DFQATT, SNEGSKA (reference sequence). V lost 7 bases and J 5 bases, leaving 19 bases between the germline ends. The CDR3 runs 14 residues. The CDR3 region is CSVPPGLVRDTQYF. Written as DNA, the CDR3 is TGCAGTGTTCCGCCGGGCCTGGTGAGAGATACGCAGTATTTT.

With respect to this clone: The CDR3 end shows no conserved phenylalanine or tryptophan, and so a read error is likely. The chain recombines TRBV6-2 or TRBV6-3 with TRBJ1-1; D remains unclear. This CDR3 is 13 amino acids long. The germline V gene has CDR1 MNHEY and CDR2 SVGEGT. The germline V and J ends were trimmed by 6 bases and 1 base, with 9 bases remaining between them. DNA for the CDR3: TGTGCCAGCAGGGGCTGGAAGAACACTGAAGCTTTCTAT. It yields the protein CASRGWKNTEAFY.

V is TRBV20-1 and J is TRBJ2-7; 8 bases agree with TRBD2. Germline assignment: CDR1 DFQATT and CDR2 SNEGSKA (reference sequence). The CDR3 spans 13 residues. The CDR3 DNA is TGCTGGCCAGCGGGAGAAAAGGGCTACGAGCAGTACTTC. As protein: CWPAGEKGYEQYF.

The CDR3 reads CSAPRGSPYNEQFF. CDR3 nucleotide sequence: TGCAGTGCCCCCCGGGGCTCGCCATACAATGAGCAGTTCTTC. The J gene is TRBJ2-1, the V gene TRBV20-1; either TRBD1 or TRBD2 may supply D (5 bases each). Germline lookup yields CDR1 DFQATT and CDR2 SNEGSKA (reference sequence). Between the trimmed V and J ends, which lost 6 bases and 4 bases, there was a span of 16 bases. The length of the CDR3 is 14 residues.

This clone was counted many times. V gene TRBV27 combines with J gene TRBJ1-5, with 8 bases lining up with TRBD1. The germline CDR1 and CDR2 sequences are MNHEY and SMNVEV (reference sequence). The ends lost 6 bases at V and 7 bases at J; junction bases unmatched: 5. The CDR3 consists of 13 residues. This CDR3 reads CASSQDRDQPQHF. For the CDR3, the DNA is TGTGCCAGCAGCCAGGACAGGGACCAGCCCCAGCATTTT.

This clone has just a few counts. Mismatch with germline at one junction end may stem from a read error. The rearrangement links TRBV6-2 or TRBV6-3 to TRBJ1-1; D not certain. Germline lookup yields CDR1 MNHEY and CDR2 SVGEGT. The CDR3 contains 15 residues. This chain's CDR3 is CASSSVFSPNTEALF. The CDR3, as DNA: TGTGCCAGCAGTTCGGTATTCAGCCCTAACACTGAAGCTTTATTT.

Worth noting for this clone: Being one base from a much bigger clone, this may be a read error. The chain recombines TRBV5-4 with TRBJ1-1, with 7 bases fitting TRBD1. CDR1 and CDR2 from the germline V gene are SGHNT and YYREEE (reference sequence). The CDR3 is made up of 15 amino acids. CDR3 protein: CTSSLSTGANTEAFF. The CDR3 DNA reads as TGTACCAGCAGCTTGTCTACAGGGGCGAACACTGAAGCTTTCTTT.

Turning to this clone: One end of the junction is discordant with germline, which a read error may explain. This sequence joins TRBV28 and TRBJ2-5; D is undetermined. The length of the CDR3 is 14 residues. Germline V gives CDR1 MDHEN, CDR2 SYDVKM. The CDR3 region has the DNA TGTGCCAGCAGTTTCGGCAGTTCTCCGGAGTCCCATTACTTC. Encoded protein: CASSFGSSPESHYF.

This clone was counted ten times or more. In nucleotides, the CDR3 is TGTGCCAGCAGCTTGTCTAGCGGGGGGTACAATGAGCAGTTCTTC. This gives the protein CASSLSSGGYNEQFF. The chain carries TRBV7-2 and TRBJ2-1, with 11 positions matching TRBD2. The V gene's germline CDR1 is SGHTA and CDR2 FQGNSA. The CDR3 has 15 amino acids. Trimming at V came to 3 bases and at J to 4 bases, leaving 2 bases not matched to a gene.

In this sample, this clone is medium-sized. This chain connects TRBV6-1 to TRBJ2-7, with D hard to call. Deletions cut 6 bases from V and 7 bases from J, with 13 bases between. CDR3 size: 12 residues. Germline lookup yields CDR1 MNHNS and CDR2 SASEGT. CDR3 sequence reads: CASSTSGREQYF. CDR3 nucleotide sequence: TGTGCCAGCAGCACCAGTGGGCGGGAGCAGTACTTC.

This clone was counted many times. This chain uses TRBV11-1 with TRBJ2-1; a possible D gene is TRBD2 (6 bases). Germline loops: CDR1 SGHAT, CDR2 FQDESV (reference sequence). CDR3 length: 14 amino acids. Trimming took off 3 bases at V and 7 bases at J, with 13 bases between the two ends. For the CDR3, the DNA is TGTGCCAGCAGCTTGGGGGGAACCGCAAATGAGCAGTTCTTC. Protein product: CASSLGGTANEQFF.

This clone was seen only a few times. The gene calls are TRBV7-9 and TRBJ2-7; D not certain. The V end was cut by 4 bases, the J end by 2 bases, with 9 bases between. The CDR3 runs 13 residues. Per the germline V gene, CDR1 is SEHNR and CDR2 is FQNEAQ (reference sequence). The CDR3 reads CASSSSYAYEQYF. The CDR3 DNA reads TGTGCCAGCAGCTCTTCTTACGCCTACGAGCAGTACTTC.

This clone was recorded many times. The chain employs TRBV9 and TRBJ2-1; no reliable D call. Germline values: CDR1 SGDLS, CDR2 YYNGEE. The CDR3 loop spans 15 amino acids. The V gene lost 0 bases and the J gene lost 2 bases, with 9 bases spanning the gap. The CDR3 DNA reads as TGTGCCAGCAGCGTAGCGGGTAGACCCTACAATGAGCAGTTCTTC. Its translation is CASSVAGRPYNEQFF.

The chain joins TRBV2 to TRBJ1-4; TRBD1 is a possible D gene (6 bases). The germline V gene has CDR1 SNHLY and CDR2 FYNNEI. The CDR3 spans 16 residues. The CDR3 DNA reads TGTGCAACCAGTGATCGGGGGCCTGGGGCTAATGAAAAACTGTTTTTT. This gives the protein CATSDRGPGANEKLFF.

This clone appeared a few times. Since a much larger clone is just one base distant, this may be a read error. CDR3 DNA sequence: TGTGCCAGCAGCTTGGGGCAAAGCACAGATACGCAGCATTTT. Its translation: CASSLGQSTDTQHF. V and J are TRBV11-3 and TRBJ2-3; a weak D match, TRBD1 (5 bases). The DNA end is more similar to TRBJ1-5, so the J call may be wrong. The CDR3 totals 14 residues. CDR1 and CDR2 from the germline V gene are SGHNT and YENEEA.

This clone showed up many times. This chain uses TRBV7-2 with TRBJ2-5; TRBD1 might be the D (6 bases). Germline CDR1 is SGHTA and CDR2 is FQGNSA. The V end was cut by 0 bases, the J end by 6 bases, with 26 bases between. This CDR3 comprises 19 residues. CDR3 DNA: TGTGCCAGCAGCTTAGCGAGATATGGGGGACAATGGGTGGGAAAGACCCAGTACTTC. It yields the protein CASSLARYGGQWVGKTQYF.

This clone was observed many times. This chain links TRBV5-1 with TRBJ2-3; 11 nucleotides align to TRBD2. The trim removed 5 bases at V and 2 bases at J, leaving 7 bases unmatched. Per the germline V gene, CDR1 is SGHRS and CDR2 is YFSETQ. The CDR3 length is 16 residues. The CDR3, as DNA: TGCGCCAGCAGAAGGGGGACTAGCGGCTCCACAGATACGCAGTATTTT. Protein: CASRRGTSGSTDTQYF. Full variable domain (missing parts from reference TRBV5-1 and TRBJ2-3): KAGVTQTPRYLIKTRGQQVTLSCSPISGHRSVSWYQQTPGQGLQFLFEYFSETQRNKGNFPGRFSGRQFSNSRSEMNVSTLELGDSALYLCASRRGTSGSTDTQYFGPGTRLTVL.

In its sample, this clone was seen many times. This sequence joins TRBV6-4 and TRBJ2-3, with TRBD2 matching over 9 bases. J was trimmed by 5 bases and V by 6 bases; bases with no gene match: 9. This CDR3 spans 15 amino acids. Germline V gene lookup returns CDR1 MRHNA and CDR2 SNTAGT. The CDR3: CASSPGGGAVDTQYF. The CDR3 bases are TGTGCCAGCAGCCCAGGCGGGGGGGCCGTAGATACGCAGTATTTT.

This clone was recorded many times. This chain links TRBV6-1 with TRBJ1-3; a weak D match, TRBD1 (6 bases). Germline V lookup: CDR1 MNHNS, CDR2 SASEGT. CDR3 size: 15 residues. V lost 6 bases and J 8 bases, leaving 20 bases between the germline ends. CDR3 region: CASSPPPGDIDTIYF. CDR3 in DNA: TGTGCCAGCAGCCCCCCCCCAGGGGATATTGACACCATATATTTT.

This clone was observed many times. The rearrangement links TRBV25-1 to TRBJ1-1; 7 nucleotides line up with TRBD1. V gave up 3 bases and J gave up 3 bases; unmatched junction bases: 10. This CDR3 is 16 amino acids long. CDR1 is MGHDK, CDR2 SYGVNS, per germline. CDR3 sequence (DNA): TGTGCCAGCAGTGACCCCCGACAGGGTTTATACACTGAAGCTTTCTTT. Protein: CASSDPRQGLYTEAFF. The complete variable domain, with remaining parts taken from reference TRBV25-1 and TRBJ1-1, reads EADIYQTPRYLVIGTGKKITLECSQTMGHDKMYWYQQDPGMELHLIHYSYGVNSTEKGDLSSESTVSRIRTEHFPLTLESARPSHTSQYLCASSDPRQGLYTEAFFGQGTRLTVV.

This clone is deemed medium-sized. The chain combines TRBV2 with TRBJ2-7; 14 positions match TRBD2. The CDR3 is 14 residues long. Germline assignment: CDR1 SNHLY and CDR2 FYNNEI. V was clipped by 6 bases and J by 7 bases; unmatched bases: 5. DNA for the CDR3: TGTGCCAGCAGGACTAGCGGGAGGGGGGAAGAGCAGTACTTC. Translated, it gives CASRTSGRGEEQYF.

This clone is medium-sized in the sample. The gene calls are TRBV6-1 and TRBJ2-7; D not resolved. Trimming removed 1 base at V and 2 bases at J, with 3 bases between. CDR1 and CDR2 (germline): MNHNS, SASEGT. The CDR3 is 12 residues long. CDR3 residues: CASSEVTYEQYF. CDR3 sequence (DNA): TGTGCCAGCAGTGAAGTTACCTACGAGCAGTACTTC.

Only a few counts were recorded for this clone. The gene calls are TRBV6-1 and TRBJ1-4; 9 bases map to TRBD1. Germline lookup yields CDR1 MNHNS and CDR2 SASEGT. V lost 7 bases to trimming and J lost 5 bases; unmatched junction nucleotides: 17. The CDR3 contains 18 residues. The DNA of the CDR3 is TGTGCCAGCATTCTTCAAGTCCCGGGACAGGGAAGAAATGAAAAACTGTTTTTT. Protein: CASILQVPGQGRNEKLFF.

This clone was recorded at least ten times. Different DNA sequences within this sample yield the same CDR3. The chain links TRBV10-2 to TRBJ2-5; unclear D gene. V shed 3 bases and J shed 2 bases, with 7 bases lying between them. The CDR3 is made up of 13 amino acids. Germline V gene data show CDR1 as WSHSY and CDR2 as SAAADI. CDR3 sequence: CASSDFGQETQYF. In nucleotides, the CDR3 is TGCGCCAGCAGTGATTTTGGACAAGAGACCCAGTACTTC.

There are a few counts of this clone. A read error is possible here, since a much larger clone lies one base away. The rearrangement joins TRBV29-1 to TRBJ2-3; either TRBD1 or TRBD2 may supply D (5 bases each). Germline values: CDR1 SQVTM, CDR2 ANQGSEA. CDR3 length: 13 amino acids. The CDR3 loop reads CSVPGRYTDTEYF. The CDR3, as DNA: TGCAGCGTCCCGGGACGCTACACAGATACGGAGTATTTT.

In its sample, this clone was seen many times. DNA of the CDR3: TGTGCCAGCAGCGCCCCGGGGGAGGAGAATAATGAGCAGTTCTTC. This sequence encodes CASSAPGEENNEQFF. V and J are TRBV5-6 and TRBJ2-1; D possibly corresponds to TRBD2 (6 bases). Germline assignment: CDR1 SGHDT and CDR2 YYEEEE. This CDR3 is 15 amino acids long. Between the trimmed V and J ends, which lost 4 bases and 7 bases, there was a span of 18 bases.